The T cell receptor beta chain described here comes from a study of response to subunit inactivated influenza vaccine. Broader study findings: Each seasonal influenza vaccination recruits few new T cells, the authors suggested.

TCRdb reanalysed the RT-PCR reads using MiXCR and keeps one entry per CDR3 protein. This table has about 650,000 distinct CDR3 sequences, 15% to 18% appearing once. This clonotype was seen at least ten times. The target antigen is unknown. V trimming: 3 bases; J trimming: 4 bases; junction bases outside the gene matches: 16. CDR3 length: 19 residues. The V gene's germline CDR1 is SGHDT and CDR2 YYEEEE. This chain uses TRBV5-6 with TRBJ2-2; 9 bases align to TRBD1. The source was PBMCs from blood, collected 11 to 12 days after vaccination. The clonotype was recovered from a man aged 50-59 years who received an inactivated influenza vaccine. CDR3 DNA sequence: TGTGCCAGCAGCTCCCCGGGACAGGGCTACGAGGGGGTCACCGGGGAGCTGTTTTTT. This encodes CASSSPGQGYEGVTGELFF.